This TCR beta chain derives from a study of control samples from healthy donors and cancer patients. Produced via immunoSEQ multiplex PCR; TCRdb's table is partial and in-frame only. Altogether roughly 120,000 clones are present, 70% to 90% being singletons, with the ten largest covering about 2.5%. The ends were cut back, 2 bases at V and 1 base at J, with 7 bases in the middle. Germline V lookup: CDR1 SGHRS, CDR2 YFSETQ. The CDR3 length is 13 residues. The receptor's source is a woman in her 70s in good health. The genes are TRBV5-1 and TRBJ2-7, with unresolved D. Sequenced sample: blood. The CDR3 protein is CASSFSGSYEQYF. The CDR3 DNA is TGCGCCAGCAGCTTCTCTGGGTCCTACGAGCAGTACTTC.